The 29 T cell receptor beta chains listed next were all sequenced from one sample in a study of beta chain features in type 1 diabetes. The entirety of the isolated RNA underwent reverse transcription, so expressed TCRB transcripts were sequenced. TCRdb keeps only in-frame clones here, not all; method: immunoSEQ multiplex PCR. The repertoire includes 300,000 to 350,000 clones, around 15% of them detected once, and around 7% sits in the top ten. Sequencing was done on a sample of central memory CD4+ T cells from blood. These receptors all stem from a man younger than 40 in good health.

The table lists this clone with a few counts. This chain connects TRBV25-1 to TRBJ2-1; 11 bases fit TRBD2. This CDR3 region has 14 residues. J lost 6 bases, V lost 7 bases, and 5 bases had no gene match. CDR1 and CDR2 (germline): MGHDK, SYGVNS. DNA of the CDR3: TGTGCCAGCAAACTAGCGGGAGACTTCAATGAGCAGTTCTTC. It yields the protein CASKLAGDFNEQFF.

The CDR3: CASGFRNLRPDNYSNQPQHF. DNA of the CDR3: TGTGCTAGTGGTTTCAGAAACCTCCGACCCGACAACTATAGCAATCAGCCCCAGCATTTT. This rearrangement joins TRBV12-5 to TRBJ1-5; D gene ambiguous. Deletions cut 3 bases from V and 0 bases from J, with 24 bases between. The CDR3 spans 20 residues. CDR1 LGHNT and CDR2 FRNRAP come from the germline V gene.

The chain carries TRBV2 and TRBJ2-5; perhaps TRBD1 as D (6 bases). Trimming left V 5 bases short and J 5 bases short, with 18 bases between. In germline, CDR1 is SNHLY, CDR2 FYNNEI. This CDR3 spans 15 amino acids. The CDR3: CASSSTGQGGETQYF. Here the CDR3 DNA reads TGTGCCAGCAGTTCTACGGGACAAGGTGGGGAGACCCAGTACTTC.

The chain employs TRBV29-1 and TRBJ1-5; the match to TRBD1 covers 9 bases. After removal of 4 bases from V and 4 bases from J, the junction contained 5 bases not matched to a gene. This CDR3 is built from 14 residues. Germline V gene lookup returns CDR1 SQVTM and CDR2 ANQGSEA. CDR3 in amino acids: CSVVAGTGNQPQHF. For the CDR3, the DNA is TGCAGCGTTGTAGCCGGGACAGGGAATCAGCCCCAGCATTTT.

This clone was observed a handful of times. The chain recombines TRBV7-9 with TRBJ1-1; D call uncertain. The V gene's germline CDR1 is SEHNR and CDR2 FQNEAQ (reference sequence). Trimming took 5 bases from V and 0 from J, leaving 10 bases between them. There are 14 residues in the CDR3. CDR3 bases: TGTGCCAGCAGCCCCCCAGGCATGAACACTGAAGCTTTCTTT. Amino acid sequence: CASSPPGMNTEAFF.

The CDR3 bases are TGTGCCAGCAGTCGGGACGGGACCTTGGATACGCAGTATTTT. Amino acids: CASSRDGTLDTQYF. The chain recombines TRBV9 with TRBJ2-3; D might be TRBD1 or TRBD2, each matching 5 bases. CDR1 is SGDLS and CDR2 is YYNGEE in the germline V gene. V dropped 5 bases and J dropped 6 bases, with 16 bases sitting between them. The CDR3 consists of 14 residues.

The J gene is TRBJ2-3, the V gene TRBV28, with TRBD1 matching 7 bases. The J segment lost 8 bases and the V segment lost 6 bases, leaving 17 bases of the junction unmatched. This CDR3 comprises 16 residues. CDR1 is MDHEN, CDR2 SYDVKM, per germline. CDR3 nucleotides: TGTGCCAGCAGCCGCCCCCGGGACAGTTCACATAGTACGCAGTATTTT. This gives the protein CASSRPRDSSHSTQYF.

This clone was seen repeatedly, ten times or more. The chain employs TRBV10-3 and TRBJ1-2; perhaps TRBD1 as D (6 bases). The CDR3 spans 15 residues. Germline V gene data show CDR1 as ENHRY and CDR2 as SYGVKD. Trimming stripped 4 bases from V and 8 bases from J, with 20 bases between. DNA for the CDR3: TGTGCCATCAGTGGGGCACAGGGCATGGGAGAGGGCTACACCTTC. Translated, it gives CAISGAQGMGEGYTF.

The V gene is TRBV18, the J gene TRBJ2-1, with 8 bases identical to TRBD2. Germline V gives CDR1 KGHSH, CDR2 LQKENI. The trim removed 3 bases at V and 10 bases at J, leaving 11 bases unmatched. CDR3 size: 15 residues. Written as DNA, the CDR3 is TGTGCCAGCTCACCGACAAGCGGGAGAAGTCAGGAGCAGTTCTTC. Amino acid sequence: CASSPTSGRSQEQFF.

This clone was counted between two and nine times. The chain has TRBV7-2 and TRBJ1-1, with 9 nucleotides matching TRBD1. This CDR3 spans 14 amino acids. J lost 4 bases, V lost 3 bases, and 3 bases had no gene match. The germline V gene has CDR1 SGHTA and CDR2 FQGNSA. CDR3 region: CASSFGQGSTEAFF. The DNA for the CDR3 is TGTGCCAGCAGCTTTGGACAGGGGTCCACTGAAGCTTTCTTT.

This clone was seen a handful of times. CDR3 loop: CASSQRTGAQPQHF. DNA for the CDR3: TGTGCCAGCAGTCAGCGGACAGGGGCTCAGCCCCAGCATTTT. The J gene is TRBJ1-5, the V gene TRBV11-2, with TRBD1 matching over 9 bases. This CDR3 has 14 residues. The V gene's germline CDR1 is SGHAT and CDR2 FQNNGV. The J segment lost 6 bases and the V segment lost 6 bases, leaving 6 bases of the junction unmatched.

As to this clone: Other DNA sequences from this sample encode an identical CDR3 as well. This chain joins TRBV6-5 and TRBJ1-1, with a possible D match to TRBD1 (6 bases). The germline V and J ends were trimmed by 1 base and 1 base, with 7 bases remaining between them. The CDR3 is 14 amino acids. Germline values: CDR1 MNHEY, CDR2 SVGAGI. In DNA form, the CDR3 reads TGTGCCAGCAGTTACTTACAGGGGAACACTGAAGCTTTCTTT. Residues: CASSYLQGNTEAFF.

This clone was recorded a few times. This chain uses TRBV19 with TRBJ2-5, with 9 bases identical to TRBD2. CDR3 length: 14 residues. The V gene end was trimmed by 10 bases and the J gene end by 4 bases; junction bases not matched to a gene: 10. From germline, CDR1 is LNHDA and CDR2 SQIVND (reference sequence). The CDR3 spells CATAPRGRGETQYF. The CDR3 nucleotides read TGTGCCACCGCCCCCCGCGGGAGGGGAGAGACCCAGTACTTC.

The rearrangement uses TRBV25-1 and TRBJ2-1; D may be TRBD2 (5 bases). Deletions cut 6 bases from V and 6 bases from J, with 12 bases between. CDR3 length equals 13 residues. The V gene's germline CDR1 is MGHDK and CDR2 SYGVNS. The CDR3 is CASRQGRGNEQFF. The CDR3 nucleotides are TGTGCCAGCAGACAAGGACGGGGCAATGAGCAGTTCTTC.

This chain links TRBV11-2 with TRBJ1-1; no definite D call. Trimming took 0 bases from V and 8 from J, leaving 7 bases between them. This CDR3 region has 12 residues. The V gene's germline CDR1 is SGHAT and CDR2 FQNNGV. CDR3 sequence reads: CASSLERGEAFF. DNA for the CDR3: TGTGCCAGCAGCTTAGAGCGGGGAGAAGCTTTCTTT.

As regards this clone: The conserved final phenylalanine or tryptophan is absent from the CDR3, which likely points to a read error. The V gene is TRBV9, the J gene TRBJ2-3, with D uncertain. Trimming left V 1 base short and J 4 bases short, with 1 base between. CDR1 SGDLS and CDR2 YYNGEE come from the germline V gene. This CDR3 comprises 11 residues. CDR3 protein: CASSVPDTQYL. Written as DNA, the CDR3 is TGTGCCAGCAGCGTACCAGATACGCAGTATCTT.

The chain recombines TRBV4-3 with TRBJ2-6, with D uncertain. This CDR3 comprises 14 residues. Trimming removed 3 bases at V and 0 bases at J, with 3 bases between. Germline V gene lookup returns CDR1 LGHNA and CDR2 YSLEER. The chain's CDR3 is CASSQASGANVLTF. CDR3 in DNA: TGCGCCAGCAGCCAGGCCTCTGGGGCCAACGTCCTGACTTTC.

The chain has TRBV4-2 and TRBJ2-3; 10 bases agree with TRBD2. The CDR3 has 18 amino acids. V lost 1 base to trimming and J lost 0 bases; unmatched junction nucleotides: 7. Per germline, CDR1 LGHNA and CDR2 YNFKEQ. CDR3 nucleotides: TGTGCCAGCAGCCAAGTTAGCGGGGGGTCGACTAGCACAGATACGCAGTATTTT. It translates to CASSQVSGGSTSTDTQYF.

The V call is TRBV7-2, the J call TRBJ2-5; the D is unclear. Germline assignment: CDR1 SGHTA and CDR2 FQGNSA. The CDR3 covers 15 residues. V shed 4 bases and J shed 5 bases, with 17 bases lying between them. In nucleotides, the CDR3 is TGTGCCAGCAGCTCCCTAGGGATTGCGATGGAGACCCAGTACTTC. It codes for CASSSLGIAMETQYF.

CDR3 nucleotide sequence: TGTGCCAGCAGCTTAGCACAGTCATATGGCTACACCTTC. Its translation: CASSLAQSYGYTF. V and J are TRBV7-2 and TRBJ1-2; D gene uncertain. V was cut by 0 bases and J by 5 bases, with 7 bases left in between. Germline V gene sequence: CDR1 SGHTA, CDR2 FQGNSA. CDR3 size: 13 residues.

This clone was counted a few times. One junction end disagrees with the germline gene, perhaps due to a read error. The chain carries TRBV10-3 and TRBJ2-1; D is possibly TRBD1 (5 bases). Looked up from germline, CDR1 is ENHRY and CDR2 is SYGVKD. The CDR3 extends over 13 amino acids. CDR3 in amino acids: CASSLSGYNEQFF. DNA of the CDR3: TGTGCCAGCAGTTTATCAGGGTACAATGAGCAGTTCTTC.

This chain uses TRBV15 with TRBJ1-4; no clear D. CDR3 length equals 11 residues. V dropped 7 bases and J dropped 5 bases, with 5 bases sitting between them. Germline lookup yields CDR1 LNHNV and CDR2 YYDKDF (reference sequence). The CDR3 spells CATTGNEKLFF. The CDR3 DNA follows: TGTGCCACCACAGGCAATGAAAAACTGTTTTTT.

The CDR3 DNA sequence: TGTGCCAGCAGCTTAGGGGGGGCCATTACGCAGCCCCAGCATTTT. This gives the protein CASSLGGAITQPQHF. The V gene is TRBV11-2, the J gene TRBJ1-5; D perhaps matches TRBD1 (6 bases). CDR1 and CDR2 (germline): SGHAT, FQNNGV. Trimming shortened V by 1 base and J by 7 bases, and 14 bases separated the two germline ends. This CDR3 has 15 amino acids.

This rearrangement joins TRBV6-5 to TRBJ1-2; D possibly corresponds to TRBD1 (6 bases). The ends were cut back, 5 bases at V and 4 bases at J, with 17 bases in the middle. Germline V lookup: CDR1 MNHEY, CDR2 SVGAGI. The length of the CDR3 is 15 residues. The CDR3 spells CASSRVGGAPYGYTF. The CDR3 DNA follows: TGTGCCAGCAGTCGGGTTGGGGGCGCTCCCTATGGCTACACCTTC.

This clone was seen only a few times. The chain links TRBV29-1 to TRBJ2-3; 12 positions match TRBD1. The CDR3 covers 15 residues. Germline V lookup: CDR1 SQVTM, CDR2 ANQGSEA. Germline trimming cut 6 bases from V and 4 bases from J; bases unmatched to any gene: 8. CDR3 protein: CSVNDGTGGPDTQYF. The CDR3 DNA is TGCAGCGTAAACGACGGGACAGGGGGCCCAGATACGCAGTATTTT.

The chain employs TRBV25-1 and TRBJ2-2, with TRBD2 matching 8 bases. The CDR3 is 16 residues long. V was clipped by 8 bases and J by 4 bases; unmatched bases: 12. Germline values: CDR1 MGHDK, CDR2 SYGVNS. The CDR3, as DNA: TGTGCCAGCGGGGGATCAAGCGGGAGAGGCACCGGGGAGCTGTTTTTT. This translates into CASGGSSGRGTGELFF. The entire variable domain, with the rest obtained from reference TRBV25-1 and TRBJ2-2, is as follows: EADIYQTPRYLVIGTGKKITLECSQTMGHDKMYWYQQDPGMELHLIHYSYGVNSTEKGDLSSESTVSRIRTEHFPLTLESARPSHTSQYLCASGGSSGRGTGELFFGEGSRLTVL.

This chain connects TRBV7-9 to TRBJ2-5; 14 nucleotides agree with TRBD2. Trimming at V came to 5 bases and at J to 5 bases, leaving 13 bases not matched to a gene. CDR1 SEHNR and CDR2 FQNEAQ come from the germline V gene (reference sequence). This CDR3 spans 18 amino acids. CDR3 nucleotides: TGTGCCAGCAGCCCAGACGGGACTAGCGGGAGTATCGGCGAGACCCAGTACTTC. Translating gives CASSPDGTSGSIGETQYF.

This clone was observed a handful of times. The chain has TRBV10-1 and TRBJ2-1; 10 nucleotides line up with TRBD1. CDR1 WNHNN and CDR2 SYGVQD come from the germline V gene (reference sequence). CDR3 length equals 13 residues. The junction had 5 bases not matched to a gene; V was cut back by 8 bases and J by 7 bases. The CDR3 reads CASYPGQGNEQFF. The CDR3 DNA reads TGCGCCAGCTACCCGGGACAGGGGAATGAGCAGTTCTTC.

V and J are TRBV7-8 and TRBJ2-1; D uncertain. Trimming took 4 bases from V and 4 from J, leaving 14 bases between them. CDR1 and CDR2 (germline): SGHVS, FQNEAQ. The CDR3 extends over 15 amino acids. CDR3 residues: CASSWTPQQYNEQFF. Written as DNA, the CDR3 is TGTGCCAGCAGCTGGACCCCCCAGCAATACAATGAGCAGTTCTTC.